The 7 T cell receptor gamma chains listed next were all sequenced from one sample in a study of Vδ1+ human thymocytes. General study points: Highly polyclonal TRG and TRD repertoires with Gaussian CDR3 length distributions appeared in thymus.

The template was reverse-transcribed extracted RNA. Multiplex PCR used pooled V-gene forward primers and a constant-region reverse primer to amplify CDR3s. TCRdb re-identified clones in the multiplex PCR reads via CATT. The table lists 25,000 to 35,000 gamma-chain clones, 15% to 25% of them singletons. Their specific antigens are unknown. Source material: Vdelta1+ gamma-delta thymocytes from the thymus. Subset: FACS-sorted CD3+ TCRalphabeta- TCRVdelta1+ TCRVdelta2- thymocytes. These receptors originate from a boy under two years old who had congenital heart surgery.

Only a few counts were recorded for this clone. The chain joins TRGV3 to TRGJ1 or TRGJ2. V was pared by 0 bases and J by 12 bases, with 8 bases of the junction left unmatched. This CDR3 has 12 residues. Germline V gene lookup returns CDR1 VTNTFY and CDR2 YDVSTARD (reference sequence). The CDR3 is CATWDRWGRKLF. CDR3 in DNA: TGTGCCACCTGGGACAGGTGGGGTAGGAAACTCTTT.

In regard to this clone: This could be a read error, since a much larger clone is one nucleotide away. The identical CDR3 is also encoded by other nucleotide sequences in the sample. The chain links TRGV2 to TRGJ1 or TRGJ2. In germline, CDR1 is EGSNGY, CDR2 YDSYNSKV. The CDR3 is 13 residues long. Losses at the gene ends were 0 bases for V and 6 bases for J; bases not matched to a gene: 5. DNA of the CDR3: TGTGCCACCTGGGACGGGCGGTGTTATAAGAAACTCTTT. Its translation is CATWDGRCYKKLF.

This clone was found a few times. The J gene is TRGJ1 or TRGJ2, the V gene TRGV2. The germline V gene has CDR1 EGSNGY and CDR2 YDSYNSKV. V lost 0 bases to trimming and J lost 8 bases; unmatched junction nucleotides: 7. The CDR3 extends over 13 amino acids. CDR3 sequence: CATWDGPLDKKLF. The DNA of the CDR3 is TGTGCCACCTGGGACGGGCCCCTAGATAAGAAACTCTTT.

The chain recombines TRGV4 with TRGJ1 or TRGJ2. The CDR3 has 11 residues. V gave up 1 base and J gave up 11 bases; unmatched junction bases: 5. Germline V gives CDR1 EGSTGY, CDR2 YDSYTSSV. Here the CDR3 reads CATWDGAEKLF. CDR3 bases: TGTGCCACCTGGGATGGCGCGGAGAAACTCTTT.

This clone was seen a handful of times. Other nucleotide sequences in the sample specify the same CDR3. The chain employs TRGV3 and TRGJP2. The J segment lost 3 bases and the V segment lost 0 bases, leaving 4 bases of the junction unmatched. CDR3 length: 15 amino acids. Germline loops: CDR1 VTNTFY, CDR2 YDVSTARD (reference sequence). The CDR3 nucleotides are TGTGCCACCTGGGACAGGCGGGGTAGTGATTGGATCAAGACGTTT. This codes for CATWDRRGSDWIKTF.

V usage is TRGV5 and J usage is TRGJ1 or TRGJ2. CDR3 size: 11 residues. Losses at the gene ends were 1 base for V and 12 bases for J; bases not matched to a gene: 6. Germline CDR1 is VINAFY and CDR2 is YDVSNSKD. Here the CDR3 reads CATWDSSGKLF. As DNA, the CDR3 is TGTGCCACCTGGGACAGCAGTGGGAAACTCTTT.

This clone was seen only a few times. In the same sample, other DNA sequences code for this CDR3. J is TRGJ1 or TRGJ2 and V is TRGV3. The V gene's germline CDR1 is VTNTFY and CDR2 YDVSTARD (reference sequence). CDR3 size: 13 residues. Unmatched junction bases numbered 6, after V lost 0 bases and J lost 7 bases. The DNA for the CDR3 is TGTGCCACCTGGGACAGGCGAAGGTATAAGAAACTCTTT. Protein: CATWDRRRYKKLF.